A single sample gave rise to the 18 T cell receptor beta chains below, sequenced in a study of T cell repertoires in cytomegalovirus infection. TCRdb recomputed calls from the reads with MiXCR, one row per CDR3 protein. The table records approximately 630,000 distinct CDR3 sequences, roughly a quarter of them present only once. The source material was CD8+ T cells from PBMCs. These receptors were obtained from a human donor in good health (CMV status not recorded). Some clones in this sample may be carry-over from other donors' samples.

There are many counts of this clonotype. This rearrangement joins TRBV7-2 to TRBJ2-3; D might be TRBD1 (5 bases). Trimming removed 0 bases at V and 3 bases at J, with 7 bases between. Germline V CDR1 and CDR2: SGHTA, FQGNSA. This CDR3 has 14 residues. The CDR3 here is CASSLAGDTDTQYF. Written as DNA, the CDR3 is TGTGCCAGCAGCTTAGCAGGGGATACAGATACGCAGTATTTT.

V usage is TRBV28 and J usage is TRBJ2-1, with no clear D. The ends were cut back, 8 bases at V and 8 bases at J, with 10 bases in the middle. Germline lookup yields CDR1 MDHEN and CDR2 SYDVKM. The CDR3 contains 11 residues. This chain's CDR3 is CASQDAYEQFF. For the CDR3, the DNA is TGTGCCAGCCAGGACGCCTATGAGCAGTTCTTC.

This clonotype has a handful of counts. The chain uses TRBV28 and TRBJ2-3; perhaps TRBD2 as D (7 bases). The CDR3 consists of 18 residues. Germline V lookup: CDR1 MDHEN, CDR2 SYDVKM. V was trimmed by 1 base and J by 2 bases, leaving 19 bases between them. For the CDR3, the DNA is TGTGCCAGCAGTTTATTGGGGGGGGAAGGGGGGATCACAGATACGCAGTATTTT. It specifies CASSLLGGEGGITDTQYF.

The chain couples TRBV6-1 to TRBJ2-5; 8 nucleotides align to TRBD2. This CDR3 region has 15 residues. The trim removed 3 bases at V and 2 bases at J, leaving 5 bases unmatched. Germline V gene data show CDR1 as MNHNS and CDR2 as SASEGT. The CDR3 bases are TGTGCCAGCAGTGACCCGACTAGCGAACAAGAGACCCAGTACTTC. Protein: CASSDPTSEQETQYF.

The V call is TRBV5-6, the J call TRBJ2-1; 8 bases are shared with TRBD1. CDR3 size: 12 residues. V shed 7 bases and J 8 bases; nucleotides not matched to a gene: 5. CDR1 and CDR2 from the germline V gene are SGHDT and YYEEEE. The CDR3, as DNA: TGTGCCAGCGGACAGGGTGCGTATGAGCAGTTCTTC. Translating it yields CASGQGAYEQFF.

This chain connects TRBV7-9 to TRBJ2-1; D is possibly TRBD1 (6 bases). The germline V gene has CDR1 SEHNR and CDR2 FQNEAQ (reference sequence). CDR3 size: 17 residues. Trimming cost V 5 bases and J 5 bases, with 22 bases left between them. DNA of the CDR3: TGTGCCAGCAGCACCTGGACAGCCGAGGGAAGGAACAATGAGCAGTTCTTC. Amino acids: CASSTWTAEGRNNEQFF.

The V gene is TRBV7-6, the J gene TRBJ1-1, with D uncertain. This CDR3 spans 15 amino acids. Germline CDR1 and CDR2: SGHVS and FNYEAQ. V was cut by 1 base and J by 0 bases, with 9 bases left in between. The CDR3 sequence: CASSLGAGMNTEAFF. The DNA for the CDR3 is TGTGCCAGCAGCTTAGGGGCGGGGATGAACACTGAAGCTTTCTTT.

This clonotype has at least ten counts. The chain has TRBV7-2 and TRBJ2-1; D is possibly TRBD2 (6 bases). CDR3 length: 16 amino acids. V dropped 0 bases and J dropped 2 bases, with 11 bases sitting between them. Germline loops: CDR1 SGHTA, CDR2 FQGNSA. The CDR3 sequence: CASSLATSGPYNEQFF. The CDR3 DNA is TGTGCCAGCAGCTTAGCGACTAGTGGACCCTACAATGAGCAGTTCTTC.

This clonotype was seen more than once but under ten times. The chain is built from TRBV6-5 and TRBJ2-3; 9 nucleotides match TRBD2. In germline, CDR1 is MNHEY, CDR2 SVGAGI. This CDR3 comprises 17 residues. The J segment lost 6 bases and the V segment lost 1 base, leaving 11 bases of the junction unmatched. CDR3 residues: CASSYLRSAGGLDTQYF. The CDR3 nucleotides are TGTGCCAGCAGTTACTTAAGATCGGCGGGGGGGCTGGATACGCAGTATTTT.

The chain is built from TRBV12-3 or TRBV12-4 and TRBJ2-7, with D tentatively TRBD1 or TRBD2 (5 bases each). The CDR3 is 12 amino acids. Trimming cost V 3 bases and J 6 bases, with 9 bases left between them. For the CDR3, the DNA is TGTGCCAGCAGTTTCCCGAGGGGCGAGCAGTACGTC. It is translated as CASSFPRGEQYV.

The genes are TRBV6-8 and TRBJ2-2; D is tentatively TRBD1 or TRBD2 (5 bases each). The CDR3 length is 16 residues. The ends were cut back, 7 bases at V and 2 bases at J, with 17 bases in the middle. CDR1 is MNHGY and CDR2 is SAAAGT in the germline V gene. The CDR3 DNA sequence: TGTGCCAGCACCTACGGGGCGTCGCCTAACACCGGGGAGCTGTTTTTT. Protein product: CASTYGASPNTGELFF.

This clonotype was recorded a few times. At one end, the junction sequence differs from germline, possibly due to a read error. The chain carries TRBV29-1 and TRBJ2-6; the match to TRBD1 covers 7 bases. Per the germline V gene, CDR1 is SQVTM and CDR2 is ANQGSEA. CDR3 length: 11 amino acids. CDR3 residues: CSVEATGSLAF. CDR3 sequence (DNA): TGCAGCGTTGAAGCGACAGGGAGCCTGGCTTTC.

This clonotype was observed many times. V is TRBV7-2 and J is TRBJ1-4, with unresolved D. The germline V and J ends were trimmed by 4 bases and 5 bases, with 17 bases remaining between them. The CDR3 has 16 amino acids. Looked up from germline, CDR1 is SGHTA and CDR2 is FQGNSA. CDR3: CASSSTQTGRNEKLFF. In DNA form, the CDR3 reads TGTGCCAGCAGCTCCACACAGACGGGGAGGAATGAAAAACTGTTTTTT.

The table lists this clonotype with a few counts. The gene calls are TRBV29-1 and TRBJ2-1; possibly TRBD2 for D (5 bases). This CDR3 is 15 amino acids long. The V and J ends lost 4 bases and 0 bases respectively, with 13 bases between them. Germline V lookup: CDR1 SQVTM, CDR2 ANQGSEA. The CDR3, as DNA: TGCAGCGTTGGGCGGGCGTTGAGCTCCTACAATGAGCAGTTCTTC. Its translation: CSVGRALSSYNEQFF.

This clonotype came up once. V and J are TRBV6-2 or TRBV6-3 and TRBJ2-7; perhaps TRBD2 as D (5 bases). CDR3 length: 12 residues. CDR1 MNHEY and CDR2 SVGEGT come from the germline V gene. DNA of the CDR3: TGTGCCAACAGTATGGGAGCAACCGAGCAGTACGTC. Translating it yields CANSMGATEQYV.

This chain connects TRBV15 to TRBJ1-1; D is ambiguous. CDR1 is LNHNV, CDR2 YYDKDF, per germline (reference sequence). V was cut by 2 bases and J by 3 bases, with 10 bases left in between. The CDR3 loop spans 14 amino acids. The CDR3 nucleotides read TGTGCCACCAGCAGAATCCCCGGGGACACTGAAGCTTTCTTT. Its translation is CATSRIPGDTEAFF.

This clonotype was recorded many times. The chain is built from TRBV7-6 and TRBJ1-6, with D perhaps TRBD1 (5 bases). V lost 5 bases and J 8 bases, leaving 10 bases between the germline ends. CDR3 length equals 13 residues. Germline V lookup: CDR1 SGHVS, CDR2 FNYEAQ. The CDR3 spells CASSPGEDSPLHF. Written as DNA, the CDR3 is TGTGCCAGCAGCCCGGGGGAAGATTCACCCCTCCACTTT. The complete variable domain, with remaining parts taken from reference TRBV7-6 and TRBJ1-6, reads GAGVSQSPRYKVTKRGQDVALRCDPISGHVSLYWYRQALGQGPEFLTYFNYEAQQDKSGLPNDRFSAERPEGSISTLTIQRTEQRDSAMYRCASSPGEDSPLHFGNGTRLTVT.

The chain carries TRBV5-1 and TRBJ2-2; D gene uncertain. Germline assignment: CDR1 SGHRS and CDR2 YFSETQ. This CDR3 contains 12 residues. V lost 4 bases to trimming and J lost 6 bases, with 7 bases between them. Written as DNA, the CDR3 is TGCGCCAGCAGCCCCTCCCCCGGGGAGCTGTTTTTT. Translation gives CASSPSPGELFF.